These 20 T cell receptor beta chains came from one sample sequenced in a study of blood T cell repertoires in COVID-19. Clones were read by immunoSEQ multiplex PCR, and TCRdb kept only the in-frame ones, dropping some. The sample carries some 240,000 clones, nearly 90% recorded once. The sample comprised peripheral blood. These receptor sequences come from a woman in her sixties with COVID-19, enrolled during active disease.

The gene calls are TRBV5-1 and TRBJ1-1, with D hard to call. V lost 0 bases and J 1 base, leaving 4 bases between the germline ends. In germline, CDR1 is SGHRS, CDR2 YFSETQ. This CDR3 is built from 13 residues. The CDR3 DNA reads as TGCGCCAGCAGCTTGGCCTCGAACACTGAAGCTTTCTTT. This encodes CASSLASNTEAFF.

This clone was seen once. The CDR3: CASSLRGGENIQYF. The DNA of the CDR3 is TGTGCCAGCAGCTTGCGGGGGGGAGAAAACATTCAGTACTTC. The chain recombines TRBV5-6 with TRBJ2-4; 8 positions match TRBD2. The CDR3 contains 14 residues. The germline V gene encodes CDR1 SGHDT and CDR2 YYEEEE. The trim removed 1 base at V and 5 bases at J, leaving 2 bases unmatched. The full variable domain, its missing parts supplied by reference TRBV5-6 and TRBJ2-4, is DAGVTQSPTHLIKTRGQQVTLRCSPKSGHDTVSWYQQALGQGPQFIFQYYEEEERQRGNFPDRFSGHQFPNYSSELNVNALLLGDSALYLCASSLRGGENIQYFGAGTRLSVL.

The rearrangement joins TRBV5-1 to TRBJ1-4; possibly TRBD1 for D (5 bases). This CDR3 spans 15 amino acids. Germline V gives CDR1 SGHRS, CDR2 YFSETQ. The V and J ends lost 0 bases and 8 bases respectively, with 14 bases between them. The CDR3 reads CASSLGFTGGEKLFF. Written as DNA, the CDR3 is TGCGCCAGCAGCTTGGGATTCACAGGTGGGGAAAAACTGTTTTTT.

The chain is built from TRBV6-8 and TRBJ1-2; D possibly corresponds to TRBD1 (6 bases). Germline loops: CDR1 MNHGY, CDR2 SAAAGT. This CDR3 has 15 residues. Trimming took off 7 bases at V and 5 bases at J, with 20 bases between the two ends. For the CDR3, the DNA is TGTGCCAGCACCTCCTTGACGGGGGGCGGGTATGGCTACACCTTC. It yields the protein CASTSLTGGGYGYTF.

The chain joins TRBV6-2 or TRBV6-3 to TRBJ1-5; 7 bases are a match to TRBD1. The CDR3 spans 14 residues. Trimming cost V 6 bases and J 0 bases; bases outside gene matches: 2. CDR1 and CDR2 from the germline V gene are MNHEY and SVGEGT. The CDR3 is CASRYRGSNQPQHF. The CDR3 DNA follows: TGTGCCAGCAGATACAGGGGTAGCAATCAGCCCCAGCATTTT.

With respect to this clone: Since a much larger clone is just one base distant, this may be a read error. The chain is built from TRBV2 and TRBJ2-3; 13 bases fit TRBD2. V lost 6 bases to trimming and J lost 0 bases; unmatched junction nucleotides: 0. In germline, CDR1 is SNHLY, CDR2 FYNNEI. CDR3 length: 15 amino acids. The CDR3 protein is CASRGLAGSTDTQYF. The CDR3 nucleotides read TGTGCCAGCAGGGGACTAGCGGGGAGCACAGATACGCAGTATTTT.

J is TRBJ1-3 and V is TRBV2; no reliable D call. CDR1 and CDR2 from the germline V gene are SNHLY and FYNNEI. The CDR3 extends over 13 amino acids. Trimming removed 7 bases from V and 3 bases from J, with 10 bases in between. The CDR3 spells CASMTGSGNTIYF. CDR3 DNA sequence: TGTGCCAGCATGACCGGGAGTGGAAACACCATATATTTT.

This chain uses TRBV29-1 with TRBJ1-4; 11 bases are shared with TRBD1. V dropped 7 bases and J dropped 7; count of bases not matched to a gene: 2. In germline, CDR1 is SQVTM, CDR2 ANQGSEA. CDR3 length: 12 amino acids. Here the CDR3 reads CSAGQGVEKLFF. The CDR3 DNA is TGCAGCGCGGGACAGGGGGTTGAAAAACTGTTTTTT.

The chain carries TRBV9 and TRBJ1-6; the match to TRBD1 covers 7 bases. The CDR3 spans 15 residues. Germline values: CDR1 SGDLS, CDR2 YYNGEE. V trimming: 4 bases; J trimming: 5 bases; junction bases outside the gene matches: 6. The CDR3 nucleotides are TGTGCCAGCAGCCCCCGACAGGGCCATAATTCACCCCTCCACTTT. As protein: CASSPRQGHNSPLHF. Using reference TRBV9 and TRBJ1-6 for the parts outside the CDR3, the full variable domain is DSGVTQTPKHLITATGQRVTLRCSPRSGDLSVYWYQQSLDQGLQFLIQYYNGEERAKGNILERFSAQQFPDLHSELNLSSLELGDSALYFCASSPRQGHNSPLHFGNGTRLTVT.

The V call is TRBV6-6, the J call TRBJ1-4, with TRBD1 matching over 7 bases. From germline, CDR1 is MNHNY and CDR2 SVGAGI (reference sequence). The CDR3 contains 19 residues. V gave up 5 bases and J gave up 8 bases; unmatched junction bases: 23. The CDR3 region has the DNA TGTGCCAGCAGTCCCACCCGACAGGGAGGTTCATCCTGGCGGGAAAAACTGTTTTTT. This encodes CASSPTRQGGSSWREKLFF.

In nucleotides, the CDR3 is TGTGCCAGCCTAGGACAGGGGATGGAGACCCAGTACTTC. It translates to CASLGQGMETQYF. This chain connects TRBV19 to TRBJ2-5, with 9 positions matching TRBD1. Germline trimming cut 9 bases from V and 5 bases from J; bases unmatched to any gene: 7. The CDR3 is 13 residues long. Germline CDR1 and CDR2: LNHDA and SQIVND (reference sequence).

The rearrangement links TRBV25-1 to TRBJ1-4; TRBD1 might be the D (6 bases). With 5 bases removed from V and 7 bases from J, the gap between germline ends came to 17 bases. The CDR3 consists of 15 residues. Per germline, CDR1 MGHDK and CDR2 SYGVNS. The CDR3 DNA follows: TGTGCCAGCAGTCTCCTGGGGGGGGGCTCTGAAAAACTGTTTTTT. The encoded protein is CASSLLGGGSEKLFF. Full variable domain (outside the CDR3, taken from reference TRBV25-1 and TRBJ1-4): EADIYQTPRYLVIGTGKKITLECSQTMGHDKMYWYQQDPGMELHLIHYSYGVNSTEKGDLSSESTVSRIRTEHFPLTLESARPSHTSQYLCASSLLGGGSEKLFFGSGTQLSVL.

V gene TRBV30 combines with J gene TRBJ1-2; 9 bases are a match to TRBD1. The CDR3 has 15 residues. CDR1 and CDR2 (germline): GTSNPN, SVGIG (reference sequence). J was trimmed by 6 bases and V by 4 bases; bases with no gene match: 12. CDR3 DNA: TGTGCCTGGACCCCTGCCCGGGACAGGGTGGATGGCTACACCTTC. Translated: CAWTPARDRVDGYTF.

The CDR3 here is CASSAGTANTGELFF. CDR3 bases: TGTGCCAGCAGCGCCGGGACAGCGAACACCGGGGAGCTGTTTTTT. The chain is built from TRBV9 and TRBJ2-2; 7 bases match TRBD1. Germline V gene data show CDR1 as SGDLS and CDR2 as YYNGEE. V shed 3 bases and J 0 bases; nucleotides not matched to a gene: 2. CDR3 length: 15 residues.

V and J are TRBV4-2 and TRBJ2-7; TRBD1 aligns across 9 bases. The CDR3 runs 15 residues. Germline V CDR1 and CDR2: LGHNA, YNFKEQ. With 0 bases clipped from V and 10 bases from J, the junction kept 10 bases outside the gene matches. CDR3 nucleotides: TGTGCCAGCAGCCAAGAGCAGGGACAGGGAGCTCCCCAGTACTTC. It specifies CASSQEQGQGAPQYF.

The chain carries TRBV30 and TRBJ1-2, with a weak D call TRBD1 (6 bases). The length of the CDR3 is 16 residues. The germline CDR1 and CDR2 sequences are GTSNPN and SVGIG (reference sequence). Trimming left V 3 bases short and J 0 bases short, with 17 bases between. The chain's CDR3 is CAWSHPGGAANYGYTF. CDR3 DNA: TGTGCCTGGAGCCACCCGGGGGGCGCGGCTAACTATGGCTACACCTTC.

The chain carries TRBV20-1 and TRBJ1-4; the D is unclear. Trimming removed 6 bases from V and 7 bases from J, with 9 bases in between. Germline V CDR1 and CDR2: DFQATT, SNEGSKA (reference sequence). CDR3 length: 11 residues. CDR3 in amino acids: CSAKSGEKLFF. The CDR3 DNA sequence: TGCAGTGCAAAGAGTGGTGAAAAACTGTTTTTT.

The chain links TRBV18 to TRBJ1-4; 12 bases agree with TRBD1. The CDR3 loop spans 15 amino acids. In germline, CDR1 is KGHSH, CDR2 LQKENI. The trim removed 5 bases at V and 9 bases at J, leaving 7 bases unmatched. The chain's CDR3 is CASSTSGQGAQKLFF. The CDR3 region has the DNA TGTGCCAGCTCAACGTCGGGACAGGGGGCCCAAAAACTGTTTTTT. The full variable domain, its missing parts supplied by reference TRBV18 and TRBJ1-4, is NAGVMQNPRHLVRRRGQEARLRCSPMKGHSHVYWYRQLPEEGLKFMVYLQKENIIDESGMPKERFSAEFPKEGPSILRIQQVVRGDSAAYFCASSTSGQGAQKLFFGSGTQLSVL.

The gene calls are TRBV6-5 and TRBJ1-2; TRBD1 matches 7 bases. There are 15 residues in the CDR3. CDR1 is MNHEY, CDR2 SVGAGI, per germline. V dropped 0 bases and J dropped 5; count of bases not matched to a gene: 6. CDR3 loop: CASSYSPGGQYGYTF. CDR3 in DNA: TGTGCCAGCAGTTACTCGCCAGGGGGACAGTATGGCTACACCTTC.

Comments on this clone: At the DNA level, this CDR3 is encoded by other sequences in the same sample as well. The rearrangement joins TRBV18 to TRBJ1-1; 9 nucleotides agree with TRBD1. The CDR3 runs 14 residues. The V segment lost 3 bases and the J segment 4 bases; nucleotides outside the gene matches: 3. The germline gives CDR1 KGHSH, CDR2 LQKENI. The CDR3 DNA reads TGTGCCAGCTCACCTACGACAGGGGGCACTGAAGCTTTCTTT. This sequence encodes CASSPTTGGTEAFF.